This is a list of T cell receptor beta chains from one sample in a study of PD-1 blockade in classical Hodgkin lymphoma. Profiling relied on immunoSEQ multiplex PCR, and the TCRdb table lists in-frame clones only, not all of them. Among 25,000 to 35,000 clones listed, around 94% were seen once. Sequences were obtained from peripheral blood mononuclear cells (PBMCs). These receptors were obtained from a human donor with classical Hodgkin lymphoma. Each CDR3 is given with its conserved first and last residue. A D gene is named only where the DNA matches it firmly. Clone size is not always given. Where it is, it says once, few, many or a class for expanded clones.

v_gene	d_gene	abundance	j_gene	CDR3nt	CDR3aa
TRBV19	NA	NA	TRBJ2-3	TGTGCCAGTAGTGAGGACGGTAGCACAGATACGCAGTATTTT	CASSEDGSTDTQYF
TRBV7-9	TRBD2	NA	TRBJ2-1	TGTGCCAGCAGCTTAGATGGCGGGAGTACGGGTGAGCAGTTCTTC	CASSLDGGSTGEQFF
TRBV30	NA	once	TRBJ2-2	TGTGCCTGGAGCTTGCCACTCTTCTTAACCGGGGAGCTGTTTTTT	CAWSLPLFLTGELFF
TRBV30	TRBD1	NA	TRBJ1-2	TGTGCCTGGAGTGTACCTGGGACAGGGTTCTATGGCTACACCTTC	CAWSVPGTGFYGYTF
TRBV10-2	NA	NA	TRBJ2-3	TGCGCCAGCAGCGGGAGCACAGATACGCAGTATTTT	CASSGSTDTQYF
TRBV4-1	NA	NA	TRBJ1-1	TGCGCCAGCAGCCATGTATCCCCTGTGGAAGCTTTCTTT	CASSHVSPVEAFF
TRBV28	TRBD2	NA	TRBJ2-5	TGTGCCAGCAGTCCCCCCTTCGGGGGGAGGTATGAGACCCAGTACTTC	CASSPPFGGRYETQYF
TRBV2	TRBD2	once	TRBJ2-7	TGTGCCAGCAGCCCCATGGGGGGACTAGCGTTC	CASSPMGGLAF
TRBV6-5	TRBD1	NA	TRBJ1-4	TGTGCCAGCAGGGGGACAGAGTATGAAAAACTGTTTTTT	CASRGTEYEKLFF
TRBV5-5	NA	NA	TRBJ1-4	TGTGCCAGCAGCTGGGCGGGAGGCACTGAAAAACTGTTTTTT	CASSWAGGTEKLFF
TRBV2	NA	NA	TRBJ1-2	TGTGCCAGCGCTCAGGGGCTGAACTATGGCTACACCTTC	CASAQGLNYGYTF
TRBV28	TRBD1	NA	TRBJ1-4	TGTGCCAGCACCCCTGGAGGGACAGGGGGCATTGGAGAAAAACTGTTTTTT	CASTPGGTGGIGEKLFF
TRBV5-5	TRBD2	NA	TRBJ2-7	TGTGCCAGCAGCTTGGCCGTGACTAGCGGGGGAGAGCAGTACTTC	CASSLAVTSGGEQYF
TRBV2	NA	NA	TRBJ1-1	TGTGCCAGCCCCGGAATGGGGGATTACACTGAAGCTTTCTTT	CASPGMGDYTEAFF
TRBV6-6	NA	NA	TRBJ2-7	TGTGCCAGCAGTTACTCTCCGCAGGGGGAGGACGAGCAGTACTTC	CASSYSPQGEDEQYF
TRBV29-1	NA	NA	TRBJ1-1	TGCAGCGTCAAACTTCTTTCTGGGTCCACTGAAGCTTTCTTT	CSVKLLSGSTEAFF
TRBV29-1	NA	NA	TRBJ1-1	TGCAGCGCCTGGACGACGAACACTGAAGCTTTCTTT	CSAWTTNTEAFF
TRBV12-5	NA	NA	TRBJ2-3	TGTGCTAGTGGTGCAGAGGTAGATACGCAGTATTTT	CASGAEVDTQYF
TRBV9	NA	NA	TRBJ1-6	TGTGCCAGCAGCGTAGTCCCAAATTCACCCCTCCACTTT	CASSVVPNSPLHF
TRBV4-1	NA	NA	TRBJ1-4	TGCGCCAGCAGCCAAATTATTAGGCGGGGGCGGAGGGAAAAACTGTTTTTT	CASSQIIRRGRREKLFF
TRBV28	NA	NA	TRBJ2-4	TGTGCCAGCAGCCTTTCAGGGGCGGACATTCAGTACTTC	CASSLSGADIQYF
TRBV19	TRBD2	NA	TRBJ2-3	TGTGCCAGTAGTATCGGGACTAGGACAGATACGCAGTATTTT	CASSIGTRTDTQYF
TRBV30	NA	NA	TRBJ1-6	TGTGCCTGCGGCTCCGAAAGGAGACAGGATTCACCCCTCCACTTT	CACGSERRQDSPLHF
TRBV28	NA	NA	TRBJ1-6	TGTGCCTCCATTCCATGGGGGGCAAGGGGTTCACCCCTCCACTTT	CASIPWGARGSPLHF
TRBV10-3	TRBD1	NA	TRBJ2-7	TGTGCCACTGTCCCCGGGACAGGGATATACGAGCAGTACTTC	CATVPGTGIYEQYF
TRBV7-8	NA	NA	TRBJ2-6	TGTGCCAGCAGCTCAGGACGGATAGAGGCCAACGTCCTGACTTTC	CASSSGRIEANVLTF
TRBV6-5	TRBD1	NA	TRBJ1-1	TGTGCCAGCACCCGCGACGGGCAGGGGGACACTGAAGCTTTCTTT	CASTRDGQGDTEAFF
TRBV5-1	TRBD2	NA	TRBJ2-3	TGCGCCAGCCGACCCCCCGCGGGAGCCACAGATACGCAGTATTTT	CASRPPAGATDTQYF
TRBV2	NA	NA	TRBJ2-7	TGTGCCAGCAGCCGACTAGACGGCGAGCAGTACTTC	CASSRLDGEQYF
TRBV7-9	TRBD1	NA	TRBJ2-5	TGTGCCAGCACCCATTCCGGGACAGGGATTCAAGAGACCCAGTACTTC	CASTHSGTGIQETQYF
TRBV19	NA	NA	TRBJ2-7	TGTGCCAGTAGTATGGGCGGGGACTACGAGCAGTACTTC	CASSMGGDYEQYF
TRBV6-6	NA	NA	TRBJ2-1	TGTGCCAGCAGTCGGGGTAGTTCCTACAATGAGCAGTTCTTC	CASSRGSSYNEQFF
TRBV7-9	NA	NA	TRBJ2-7	TGTGCCAGCAGCTTAGGTGCTGCGGAGGCGCGAGAGCAGTACTTC	CASSLGAAEAREQYF
TRBV5-1	NA	NA	TRBJ1-3	TGCGCCAGCAGCTTGGGGGGCGACGGAAACACCATATATTTT	CASSLGGDGNTIYF